The text below deals with one T cell receptor beta chain. Its antigen is as yet unknown. The junction shows a germline mismatch at one end, possibly a read error. A sample-barcoded 5' primer and a J-beta primer mix were used in a second PCR of about 6 to 11 cycles. Each CDR3 protein is one row after TCRdb ran MiXCR on the 5' RACE reads. The sample includes around 1,000,000 distinct CDR3 sequences, roughly two fifths of them seen just once. This sample stems from a study of blood T cells in healthy people across ages. Study at large: About one barcoded TCR beta cDNA was captured per two T cells. Regarding the study as a whole: Versus aged donors, long-lived donors had higher diversity and more naive CD4+ cells.

This CDR3 comprises 16 residues. CDR1 SEHNR and CDR2 FQNEAQ come from the germline V gene (reference sequence). Donor samples were obtained from healthy Caucasian individuals from Russia, aged about 6 to 95. The receptor was derived from a man between 18 and 29 years old in good health. Sequenced sample: blood. The rearrangement uses TRBV7-9 and TRBJ2-3; D perhaps matches TRBD1 (5 bases). CDR3 amino acids: CAGSLLGWGRTDTQYF. In DNA, the CDR3 is TGTGCCGGCAGCTTATTGGGATGGGGCAGAACAGATACGCAGTATTTT.